This note documents a single TCR beta chain sequence. Its binding antigen is unknown. It has no much larger one-base neighbor in the sample; base qualities were not kept. This sample was taken from a study of blood T cell repertoires in COVID-19 (dated by TCRdb to 2020 to 2021). In terms of the full investigation: The collaborator samples originated in the United States, Italy and Spain and spanned the acute and convalescent phases of COVID-19. The prospective study material was composed of cDNA or gDNA derived from T cells, B-cell-depleted T cells, or PBMCs. Deeply sampled blood TCRbeta repertoires from subjects exposed to, actively infected with, or recovered from COVID-19 were included in the dataset. The repertoires were released in a freely available public database meant as a resource for research on the immune response to SARS-CoV-2. The samples were drawn from the first 160 participants of the ongoing ImmuneRACE study and from 1,254 subjects provided by 6 global collaborators. Sample metadata almost always included a de-identified subject ID, COVID-19 status, age in years and sex. Where available, HLA class I and class II types were taken from metadata supplied by the sample provider and were not determined by assay-based typing. The paper's findings and limits, for the study overall: The amount of clinical and demographic metadata varied by source and participant and was provided uncurated.

In the prospective study, participants were roughly 18 to 90 years old, resided in about 25 geographic areas of the United States, and were enrolled through a virtual design. In the prospective study, cohorts were assigned on the basis of participant-reported clinical history obtained from a screening survey and a study questionnaire. Mobile phlebotomists in the prospective study collected whole blood, serum and a nasopharyngeal or oropharyngeal swab from every participant. Prospective study participants could optionally give additional blood draws and questionnaires over a roughly two-month period. Before DNA extraction, prospective study blood samples were shipped either frozen or at room temperature. TCRbeta CDR3 regions were amplified from genomic DNA using the immunoSEQ Assay, a bias-controlled multiplex PCR. In the paper's pipeline: Within the assay, amplification of reference gene primers was used to estimate how many nucleated cells each sample contained. To quantify the absolute abundance of each unique TCRbeta CDR3 rearrangement, sequence reads were collapsed and filtered. For each sample, productive Simpson clonality was calculated by taking the square root of Simpson's diversity index across productive rearrangements. The immuneACCESS repertoire file appears here via TCRdb, limited to in-frame rearrangements. These files lack a portion of the clones; in checked studies, under half of the deficit traces to unresolved V genes, and the cause of the others is not known. D and trimming come from the DNA, and the V and J calls and clone size come from that table. The sample table contains about 270,000 clones; only one count was recorded for about nine tenths of them. In total, the top ten clones hold approximately 4% of the sample.

The CDR3 holds 16 amino acids from the cysteine to the phenylalanine. Left in the record is the CDR3 DNA by itself, 48 bases read in frame from the first base. In the germline V gene (reference sequence), CDR1 corresponds to LNHDA and CDR2 to SQIVND. Trimming removed 5 bases from V and 1 base from J; the gene matches leave 8 bases unexplained. The rearrangement joined TRBV19 to TRBJ2-7; TRBD1 fits 10 bases in the junction. The sample comprised PBMCs or T cells enriched from blood (not recorded which). This TCR was sampled from a woman between 25 and 40 years old with acute COVID-19. The bases read TGTGCCAGTAGTCCCGAGGACAGGGGGTTATCCTACGAGCAGTACTTC. Translated, this is CASSPEDRGLSYEQYF.